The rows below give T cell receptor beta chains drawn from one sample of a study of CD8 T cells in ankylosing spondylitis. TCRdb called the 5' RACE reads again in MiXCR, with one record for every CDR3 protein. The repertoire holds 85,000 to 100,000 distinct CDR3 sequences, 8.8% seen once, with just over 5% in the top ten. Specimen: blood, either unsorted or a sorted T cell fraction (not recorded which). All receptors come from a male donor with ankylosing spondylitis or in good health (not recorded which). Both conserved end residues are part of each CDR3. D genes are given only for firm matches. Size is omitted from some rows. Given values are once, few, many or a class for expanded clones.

CDR3nt: TGCAGTGCTAGAGAGGGGACCCGGGACTATGGCTACACCTTC; CDR3aa: CSAREGTRDYGYTF; abundance: many; j_gene: TRBJ1-2; len: 14; d_gene: .; v_gene: TRBV20-1
CDR3nt: TGTGCCAGTAACCGCCAGGGGTTCTCCTACGAGCAGTACTTC; CDR3aa: CASNRQGFSYEQYF; abundance: .; j_gene: TRBJ2-7; len: 14; d_gene: .; v_gene: TRBV28
CDR3nt: TGCAGTGCTGGGGACAGGGGGTACAATGAGCAGTTCTTC; CDR3aa: CSAGDRGYNEQFF; abundance: many; j_gene: TRBJ2-1; len: 13; d_gene: TRBD1; v_gene: TRBV20-1
CDR3nt: TGTGCCAGCAGCCTGGGACCTCCAAGAGATGAAGCTTTCTTT; CDR3aa: CASSLGPPRDEAFF; abundance: .; j_gene: TRBJ1-1; len: 14; d_gene: .; v_gene: TRBV7-9
CDR3nt: TGCGCCAGGCCTTTGGCTTTCGAGACCCAGTACTTC; CDR3aa: CARPLAFETQYF; abundance: many; j_gene: TRBJ2-5; len: 12; d_gene: .; v_gene: TRBV5-1
CDR3nt: TGTGCCAGCAGCTCGACGTCCTCTAGCAATCAGCCCCAGCATTTT; CDR3aa: CASSSTSSSNQPQHF; abundance: many; j_gene: TRBJ1-5; len: 15; d_gene: .; v_gene: TRBV28
CDR3nt: TGTGCCAGTAGTATAGATCGACGGGGCCCTAACTATGGCTACACCTTC; CDR3aa: CASSIDRRGPNYGYTF; abundance: many; j_gene: TRBJ1-2; len: 16; d_gene: .; v_gene: TRBV19
CDR3nt: TGTGCCAGCAGCCTTTTTTGGAGGACCTCTAATGAAAAACTGTTTTTT; CDR3aa: CASSLFWRTSNEKLFF; abundance: many; j_gene: TRBJ1-4; len: 16; d_gene: .; v_gene: TRBV3-1
CDR3nt: TGTGCCAGCAGCTTAGAGAGGACTAGAACTCAAGAGACCCAGTACTTC; CDR3aa: CASSLERTRTQETQYF; abundance: many; j_gene: TRBJ2-5; len: 16; d_gene: TRBD2; v_gene: TRBV7-2
CDR3nt: TGTGCCAGCAGCTTGGGACTAGCGGGGTACCAAGAGACCCAGTACTTC; CDR3aa: CASSLGLAGYQETQYF; abundance: few; j_gene: TRBJ2-5; len: 16; d_gene: TRBD2; v_gene: TRBV7-2
CDR3nt: TGTGCCAGCAGTATCCGACAGGGTTCGGAGACCCAGTACTTC; CDR3aa: CASSIRQGSETQYF; abundance: many; j_gene: TRBJ2-5; len: 14; d_gene: TRBD1; v_gene: TRBV12-3/TRBV12-4
CDR3nt: TGTGCCAGCAGCTTAGAACGCCAGGAGGGCTACACCTTC; CDR3aa: CASSLERQEGYTF; abundance: many; j_gene: TRBJ1-2; len: 13; d_gene: .; v_gene: TRBV7-8
CDR3nt: TGCGCCAGCAGCTTGGAGAGTAGGGGTGGAGGCTACACCTTC; CDR3aa: CASSLESRGGGYTF; abundance: .; j_gene: TRBJ1-2; len: 14; d_gene: .; v_gene: TRBV5-1
CDR3nt: TGTGCCAGCAGCGTAGGAGATCTAGCGGGGAGTTCCAATGAGCAGTTCTTC; CDR3aa: CASSVGDLAGSSNEQFF; abundance: .; j_gene: TRBJ2-1; len: 17; d_gene: TRBD2; v_gene: TRBV9
CDR3nt: TGTGCCAGCAGTCTAATGTCTCCGGGACAGAGCACAGATACGCAGTATTTT; CDR3aa: CASSLMSPGQSTDTQYF; abundance: many; j_gene: TRBJ2-3; len: 17; d_gene: TRBD1; v_gene: TRBV27
CDR3nt: TGTGCCAGCAGTTTTTCCCGGCCAACAGAAAAAGAGACCCAGTACTTC; CDR3aa: CASSFSRPTEKETQYF; abundance: many; j_gene: TRBJ2-5; len: 16; d_gene: .; v_gene: TRBV12-3/TRBV12-4
CDR3nt: TGTGCCAGCAGCTTAGACGGACCCTACGAGCAGTACTTC; CDR3aa: CASSLDGPYEQYF; abundance: many; j_gene: TRBJ2-7; len: 13; d_gene: .; v_gene: TRBV7-6
CDR3nt: TGCAGTGCTTTAAGACATCAACCGGCCAACGTCCTGACTTTC; CDR3aa: CSALRHQPANVLTF; abundance: many; j_gene: TRBJ2-6; len: 14; d_gene: .; v_gene: TRBV20-1
CDR3nt: TGTGCCAGCAGGGGACCGGGACTAGCGAACTACGAGCAGTACTTC; CDR3aa: CASRGPGLANYEQYF; abundance: many; j_gene: TRBJ2-7; len: 15; d_gene: TRBD2; v_gene: TRBV11-2
CDR3nt: TGCAGTGCTAGAGATTTCAACCGGGCCACCGGGGAGCTGTTTTTT; CDR3aa: CSARDFNRATGELFF; abundance: many; j_gene: TRBJ2-2; len: 15; d_gene: .; v_gene: TRBV20-1
CDR3nt: TGTGCCAGCAGTTTAGCTACTCAGCGGGATGTGAACACTGAAGTTTTCTTT; CDR3aa: CASSLATQRDVNTEVFF; abundance: .; j_gene: TRBJ1-1; len: 17; d_gene: .; v_gene: TRBV12-3/TRBV12-4
CDR3nt: TGCAGCGCCAAGTCGGGCAGTTTAAACATTCAGTACTTC; CDR3aa: CSAKSGSLNIQYF; abundance: many; j_gene: TRBJ2-4; len: 13; d_gene: .; v_gene: TRBV29-1
CDR3nt: TGTGCCAGCAGCTTGCTGGCGGGGCTGAACACTGAAGCTTTCTTT; CDR3aa: CASSLLAGLNTEAFF; abundance: few; j_gene: TRBJ1-1; len: 15; d_gene: .; v_gene: TRBV5-6
CDR3nt: TGTGCCGACGACCCTCGATCTGGCGGGGGGGGAAACATTCAGTACTTC; CDR3aa: CADDPRSGGGGNIQYF; abundance: many; j_gene: TRBJ2-4; len: 16; d_gene: TRBD2; v_gene: TRBV6-1
CDR3nt: TGTGCCAGCAGTTTTAGGGAGAACACCGGGGAGCTGTTTTTT; CDR3aa: CASSFRENTGELFF; abundance: .; j_gene: TRBJ2-2; len: 14; d_gene: .; v_gene: TRBV12-3/TRBV12-4
CDR3nt: TGTGCCAGCAGCAAAGGCCGGGTAGGGAGCACAGATACGCAGTATTTT; CDR3aa: CASSKGRVGSTDTQYF; abundance: .; j_gene: TRBJ2-3; len: 16; d_gene: .; v_gene: TRBV21-1
CDR3nt: TGTGCCAGCAGTTTAACCGTCGCGCTAGCGTCAGTCTTC; CDR3aa: CASSLTVALASVF; abundance: .; j_gene: TRBJ2-1; len: 13; d_gene: .; v_gene: TRBV28
CDR3nt: TGTGCCAGCAGCTTCAACCTAGGGGGTCCGAACATTCAGTACTTC; CDR3aa: CASSFNLGGPNIQYF; abundance: .; j_gene: TRBJ2-4; len: 15; d_gene: .; v_gene: TRBV7-2
CDR3nt: TGTGCCAGCAGCGTAAAAGTCGGGGCTCGAGAGACCCAGTACTTC; CDR3aa: CASSVKVGARETQYF; abundance: few; j_gene: TRBJ2-5; len: 15; d_gene: .; v_gene: TRBV7-2
CDR3nt: TGTGCCAGCAGCTTGGAATCGGGCAGGCCGTCCTACGAGCAGTACTTC; CDR3aa: CASSLESGRPSYEQYF; abundance: .; j_gene: TRBJ2-7; len: 16; d_gene: .; v_gene: TRBV5-6
CDR3nt: TGTGCCAGCAGCGCAACGACCGGACTAGCGGTTAATGAGCAGTTCTTC; CDR3aa: CASSATTGLAVNEQFF; abundance: .; j_gene: TRBJ2-1; len: 16; d_gene: TRBD2; v_gene: TRBV9
CDR3nt: TGTGCCTGGAGGCCTGGGGACAGGGACTCCGGGGAGCTGTTTTTT; CDR3aa: CAWRPGDRDSGELFF; abundance: .; j_gene: TRBJ2-2; len: 15; d_gene: TRBD1; v_gene: TRBV30
CDR3nt: TGTGCCAGCAGCCAAGAAGGTCTAGCGGGGGGATACAATGAGCAGTTCTTC; CDR3aa: CASSQEGLAGGYNEQFF; abundance: many; j_gene: TRBJ2-1; len: 17; d_gene: TRBD2; v_gene: TRBV3-1
CDR3nt: TGTGCCAGCAGCCGGGTCGGGGTGGGTAAGGAAGGAAACATTCAGTACTTC; CDR3aa: CASSRVGVGKEGNIQYF; abundance: many; j_gene: TRBJ2-4; len: 17; d_gene: .; v_gene: TRBV12-3/TRBV12-4
CDR3nt: TGCGCCAGCAGCGCTGAAGGTGGAGGCCAAGAGACCCAGTACTTC; CDR3aa: CASSAEGGGQETQYF; abundance: .; j_gene: TRBJ2-5; len: 15; d_gene: .; v_gene: TRBV5-1
CDR3nt: TGTGCCAGCAGTTTTTTAGGGGGACGGGAAGATACGCAGTATTTT; CDR3aa: CASSFLGGREDTQYF; abundance: many; j_gene: TRBJ2-3; len: 15; d_gene: .; v_gene: TRBV12-3/TRBV12-4
CDR3nt: TGTGCCAGCAGTTTAGGCATGGGACGGTCATACGAGCAGTACTTC; CDR3aa: CASSLGMGRSYEQYF; abundance: many; j_gene: TRBJ2-7; len: 15; d_gene: .; v_gene: TRBV28
CDR3nt: TGTGCCAGCAGCTTAACATGGCGGGGGGCGGACAATGAGCAGTTCTTC; CDR3aa: CASSLTWRGADNEQFF; abundance: many; j_gene: TRBJ2-1; len: 16; d_gene: TRBD2; v_gene: TRBV7-3
CDR3nt: TGCAGTGCTAGTCCTCAGGGACATGGCTTTTTTAGCAATCAGCCCCAGCATTTT; CDR3aa: CSASPQGHGFFSNQPQHF; abundance: many; j_gene: TRBJ1-5; len: 18; d_gene: .; v_gene: TRBV20-1
CDR3nt: TGTGCCAGCAGCTTCGCGGGGATCCAAGAGACCCAGTACTTC; CDR3aa: CASSFAGIQETQYF; abundance: many; j_gene: TRBJ2-5; len: 14; d_gene: .; v_gene: TRBV7-2
CDR3nt: TGTGCCAGCTCACCGCAGACAGGGAGGAACGAGCAGTACTTC; CDR3aa: CASSPQTGRNEQYF; abundance: many; j_gene: TRBJ2-7; len: 14; d_gene: .; v_gene: TRBV18
CDR3nt: TGTGCCAGCAGTCCCCAATTCTACAACACTGAAGCTTTCTTT; CDR3aa: CASSPQFYNTEAFF; abundance: many; j_gene: TRBJ1-1; len: 14; d_gene: .; v_gene: TRBV6-2/TRBV6-3
CDR3nt: TGTGCCAGCTCGTCCGCTAGCTCCTACGAGCAGTACTTC; CDR3aa: CASSSASSYEQYF; abundance: many; j_gene: TRBJ2-7; len: 13; d_gene: .; v_gene: TRBV7-2
CDR3nt: TGTGCCAGCAGCCAAGCCCGGAGAGGGGCTTTCTTT; CDR3aa: CASSQARRGAFF; abundance: many; j_gene: TRBJ1-1; len: 12; d_gene: .; v_gene: TRBV3-1
CDR3nt: TGTGCCAGCAGTTTACAGGGGGCCAATGAGCAGTTCTTC; CDR3aa: CASSLQGANEQFF; abundance: few; j_gene: TRBJ2-1; len: 13; d_gene: TRBD1; v_gene: TRBV27
CDR3nt: TGCAGCGTTGAATGGAGGGTACGGGTCTTC; CDR3aa: CSVEWRVRVF; abundance: many; j_gene: TRBJ2-1; len: 10; d_gene: .; v_gene: TRBV29-1
CDR3nt: TGTGCCAGCAGTTATGGGACAATGGGCTATGGCTACACCTTC; CDR3aa: CASSYGTMGYGYTF; abundance: many; j_gene: TRBJ1-2; len: 14; d_gene: .; v_gene: TRBV6-5
CDR3nt: TGTGCCAGCAGACCGGGGGGCACAGATACGCAGTATTTT; CDR3aa: CASRPGGTDTQYF; abundance: few; j_gene: TRBJ2-3; len: 13; d_gene: .; v_gene: TRBV12-3/TRBV12-4
CDR3nt: TGTGCCAGCAGTTTTTCTTCAGGCCAGGAGACCCAGTACTTC; CDR3aa: CASSFSSGQETQYF; abundance: many; j_gene: TRBJ2-5; len: 14; d_gene: .; v_gene: TRBV12-3/TRBV12-4
CDR3nt: TGTGCCAGCTCAGCTGGGACTAGCGGGGTCAACGAGCAGTACTTC; CDR3aa: CASSAGTSGVNEQYF; abundance: few; j_gene: TRBJ2-7; len: 15; d_gene: TRBD2; v_gene: TRBV18
CDR3nt: TGTGCCAGCAGCTCGATTACAGGGGGCTACGAGCAGTACTTC; CDR3aa: CASSSITGGYEQYF; abundance: many; j_gene: TRBJ2-7; len: 14; d_gene: TRBD1; v_gene: TRBV7-8
CDR3nt: TGTGCCAGCAGTTACTCGGGACAGGGGGCCAAAAACATTCAGTACTTC; CDR3aa: CASSYSGQGAKNIQYF; abundance: many; j_gene: TRBJ2-4; len: 16; d_gene: TRBD1; v_gene: TRBV6-5
CDR3nt: TGTGCCAGCGGACAGCCCACAGATACGCAGTATTTT; CDR3aa: CASGQPTDTQYF; abundance: many; j_gene: TRBJ2-3; len: 12; d_gene: .; v_gene: TRBV12-3/TRBV12-4
CDR3nt: TGTGCCAGCAGCGTACCGGACGGACAAGAGACCCAGTACTTC; CDR3aa: CASSVPDGQETQYF; abundance: many; j_gene: TRBJ2-5; len: 14; d_gene: .; v_gene: TRBV9
CDR3nt: TGTGCCAGCAGTTCAACAGGGTCCTATGGCTACACCTTC; CDR3aa: CASSSTGSYGYTF; abundance: many; j_gene: TRBJ1-2; len: 13; d_gene: .; v_gene: TRBV12-3/TRBV12-4
CDR3nt: TGCAGCGTCCGGGACAGCTCCTCTGGGGCCAACGTCCTGACTTTC; CDR3aa: CSVRDSSSGANVLTF; abundance: many; j_gene: TRBJ2-6; len: 15; d_gene: TRBD1; v_gene: TRBV29-1
CDR3nt: TGCGCCAGCAGCTTGGAGGACGGTATCGAGACCCAGTACTTC; CDR3aa: CASSLEDGIETQYF; abundance: few; j_gene: TRBJ2-5; len: 14; d_gene: .; v_gene: TRBV5-1
CDR3nt: TGTGCCAGCAGCGTCTCCGCAGGCAGTAGATTAACTAATGAAAAACTGTTTTTT; CDR3aa: CASSVSAGSRLTNEKLFF; abundance: many; j_gene: TRBJ1-4; len: 18; d_gene: .; v_gene: TRBV9
CDR3nt: TGTGCCACCAGTGATTTAGGAGGGGGCGCTTATAATTCACCTCTCCACTTT; CDR3aa: CATSDLGGGAYNSPLHF; abundance: many; j_gene: TRBJ1-6; len: 17; d_gene: TRBD1; v_gene: TRBV24-1
CDR3nt: TGTGCCAGCGGTTTAAGCGGGACCTACAATGAGCAGTTCTTC; CDR3aa: CASGLSGTYNEQFF; abundance: .; j_gene: TRBJ2-1; len: 14; d_gene: TRBD2; v_gene: TRBV28